The next 17 T cell receptor beta chains were all read from a single sample in a study of OX40 agonist ivuxolimab in advanced cancers. Assay used: immunoSEQ multiplex PCR; TCRdb lists only in-frame clones, some missing. Of some 75,000 clones in the sample, roughly 84% were seen once. Sequenced material: CD4+ or CD8+ T cells sorted from blood, taken in a trial of the OX40 agonist ivuxolimab. The receptors here all came from an adult with an advanced solid tumor such as melanoma, head and neck, liver or kidney cancer.

This chain joins TRBV10-3 and TRBJ2-3; D gene ambiguous. The CDR3 is made up of 11 amino acids. Between the trimmed V and J ends, which lost 6 bases and 2 bases, there was a span of 3 bases. CDR1 ENHRY and CDR2 SYGVKD come from the germline V gene. The chain's CDR3 is CAISATDTQYF. Written as DNA, the CDR3 is TGTGCCATCAGCGCCACAGATACGCAGTATTTT.

This clone turned up a few times. The V call is TRBV11-2, the J call TRBJ2-7; weak D call: TRBD1 (5 bases). The CDR3 sequence is 16 residues long. From germline, CDR1 is SGHAT and CDR2 FQNNGV. The V end was cut by 2 bases, the J end by 4 bases, with 18 bases between. The CDR3 is CASSLFGGHTLYEQYF. The DNA of the CDR3 is TGTGCCAGCAGCTTATTTGGCGGACATACTCTATACGAGCAGTACTTC.

The chain has TRBV5-4 and TRBJ2-3; D gene unclear. The CDR3 extends over 13 amino acids. The V end was cut by 4 bases, the J end by 0 bases, with 6 bases between. CDR1 and CDR2 (germline): SGHNT, YYREEE (reference sequence). CDR3 residues: CASSIGSTDTQYF. CDR3 nucleotide sequence: TGTGCCAGCAGCATCGGGAGCACAGATACGCAGTATTTT.

The rearrangement links TRBV10-3 to TRBJ1-5; TRBD1 matches at 8 bases. V shed 2 bases and J 2 bases; nucleotides not matched to a gene: 11. Germline CDR1 is ENHRY and CDR2 is SYGVKD. This CDR3 has 18 amino acids. The CDR3 nucleotides are TGTGCCATCAGTGAGGGACAGGGAGGATTCGTGGGCAATCAGCCCCAGCATTTT. It is translated as CAISEGQGGFVGNQPQHF.

Note on this clone: Other DNA sequences from this sample encode an identical CDR3 as well. This chain joins TRBV7-9 and TRBJ2-5; D is uncertain. CDR3 length: 12 residues. The V end was cut by 1 base, the J end by 5 bases, with 5 bases between. Germline CDR1 is SEHNR and CDR2 is FQNEAQ (reference sequence). The CDR3 is CASSLVGETQYF. DNA for the CDR3: TGTGCCAGCAGCTTAGTTGGGGAGACCCAGTACTTC.

J is TRBJ1-1 and V is TRBV5-5; no firm D call. In germline, CDR1 is SGHKS, CDR2 YYEKEE (reference sequence). This CDR3 spans 13 amino acids. Trimming shortened V by 1 base and J by 1 base, and 5 bases separated the two germline ends. CDR3 sequence (DNA): TGTGCCAGCAGCTTGACCAGGAACACTGAAGCTTTCTTT. It yields the protein CASSLTRNTEAFF.

The genes are TRBV27 and TRBJ1-2; 8 bases fit TRBD1. Germline lookup yields CDR1 MNHEY and CDR2 SMNVEV (reference sequence). V gave up 7 bases and J gave up 6 bases; unmatched junction bases: 7. There are 13 residues in the CDR3. CDR3 loop: CASTRQGMNGYTF. In DNA, the CDR3 is TGTGCCAGCACCCGACAGGGGATGAATGGCTACACCTTC.

The CDR3: CASSPQVQETQYF. As DNA, the CDR3 is TGTGCCAGCTCCCCCCAGGTTCAAGAGACCCAGTACTTC. The V call is TRBV18, the J call TRBJ2-5; D unresolved. From germline, CDR1 is KGHSH and CDR2 LQKENI. The V end was cut by 6 bases, the J end by 2 bases, with 10 bases between. This CDR3 region has 13 residues.

This chain joins TRBV5-5 and TRBJ1-5, with unresolved D. Per germline, CDR1 SGHKS and CDR2 YYEKEE (reference sequence). V was pared by 2 bases and J by 2 bases, with 11 bases between. CDR3 length: 15 amino acids. The CDR3 nucleotides are TGTGCCAGCAGCTTCTTGGGAGGAGGCAATCAGCCCCAGCATTTT. This gives the protein CASSFLGGGNQPQHF.

The chain employs TRBV6-1 and TRBJ2-7, with 11 bases identical to TRBD2. Trimming cost V 10 bases and J 2 bases; bases outside gene matches: 7. Germline V gene lookup returns CDR1 MNHNS and CDR2 SASEGT. CDR3 length equals 14 residues. CDR3 loop: CATTGTSGTYEQYF. Written as DNA, the CDR3 is TGTGCCACTACGGGGACTAGCGGAACCTACGAGCAGTACTTC.

The chain uses TRBV5-1 and TRBJ2-3, with D possibly TRBD2 on 7 matching bases. The V end was cut by 6 bases, the J end by 3 bases, with 20 bases between. CDR1 is SGHRS, CDR2 YFSETQ, per germline. This CDR3 has 16 amino acids. The CDR3 region has the DNA TGCGCCAGCAACCAAGGGGGGGCGATGAGTACAGATACGCAGTATTTT. Translated, it gives CASNQGGAMSTDTQYF. Full variable domain (missing parts from reference TRBV5-1 and TRBJ2-3): KAGVTQTPRYLIKTRGQQVTLSCSPISGHRSVSWYQQTPGQGLQFLFEYFSETQRNKGNFPGRFSGRQFSNSRSEMNVSTLELGDSALYLCASNQGGAMSTDTQYFGPGTRLTVL.

The V gene is TRBV5-1, the J gene TRBJ2-5, with D perhaps given as TRBD1 or TRBD2 (5 bases each). Trimming cost V 5 bases and J 1 base, with 12 bases left between them. Germline V CDR1 and CDR2: SGHRS, YFSETQ. The CDR3 consists of 14 residues. For the CDR3, the DNA is TGCGCCAGCAGGCAAGGGACGGCCCAAGAGACCCAGTACTTC. Its translation is CASRQGTAQETQYF.

The chain recombines TRBV11-2 with TRBJ1-5; TRBD1 is a possible D gene (6 bases). Trimming shortened V by 5 bases and J by 2 bases, and 22 bases separated the two germline ends. The germline V gene has CDR1 SGHAT and CDR2 FQNNGV. This CDR3 contains 18 residues. The CDR3 nucleotides read TGTGCCAGCAGCCAAACCCAAAGGGAGGGGGACGGCAATCAGCCCCAGCATTTT. It translates to CASSQTQREGDGNQPQHF.

V is TRBV5-8 and J is TRBJ2-2; 7 bases agree with TRBD2. With V trimmed by 7 bases and J by 2 bases, 8 bases remained unmatched. The V gene's germline CDR1 is SGHTS and CDR2 YDEGEE. The length of the CDR3 is 15 residues. The CDR3 sequence is CASSRGLINTGELFF. In nucleotides, the CDR3 is TGTGCCAGCTCTAGGGGACTAATTAACACCGGGGAGCTGTTTTTT.

The table lists this clone with a few counts. This rearrangement joins TRBV30 to TRBJ1-4; D possibly corresponds to TRBD1 (6 bases). CDR1 is GTSNPN, CDR2 SVGIG, per germline (reference sequence). This CDR3 is 14 amino acids long. V was trimmed by 5 bases and J by 5 bases, leaving 15 bases between them. CDR3 in amino acids: CAWALGQGNEKLFF. The CDR3 DNA reads as TGTGCCTGGGCGCTGGGGCAGGGGAATGAAAAACTGTTTTTT.

V usage is TRBV7-2 and J usage is TRBJ1-1, with a tentative D call TRBD1 (5 bases). CDR3 length: 15 amino acids. Germline V gene data show CDR1 as SGHTA and CDR2 as FQGNSA. Between the trimmed V and J ends, which lost 0 bases and 0 bases, there was a span of 8 bases. The CDR3 coding sequence is TGTGCCAGCAGCTTAGCGTTGGGACTGAACACTGAAGCTTTCTTT. Translation gives CASSLALGLNTEAFF.

The V gene is TRBV28, the J gene TRBJ1-2; TRBD1 might be the D (6 bases). V lost 5 bases and J 10 bases, leaving 20 bases between the germline ends. CDR3 length: 14 residues. Germline V lookup: CDR1 MDHEN, CDR2 SYDVKM. The CDR3 nucleotides read TGTGCCAGCAGTCCTCGACAGGTCGGCCCATTCTACACCTTC. Translated: CASSPRQVGPFYTF.